The present T cell receptor beta chain was sequenced within a study of OX40 agonist ivuxolimab in advanced cancers. Study as a whole: All patients had ivuxolimab intravenously every 2 weeks at 0.01 to 10 mg/kg. With a range of about 20 to 79, age averaged approximately 64 years, and roughly 80% were male.

The table came from immunoSEQ multiplex PCR; TCRdb's copy has only in-frame clones and leaves some out. This table has roughly 76,000 clones, approximately 86% appearing once. The V end lost 5 bases, the J end lost 4 bases, and 12 bases lay between the germline ends. CDR3 length equals 15 residues. CDR1 MDHEN and CDR2 SYDVKM come from the germline V gene. This clone was counted once. This receptor was obtained from an adult with an advanced solid tumor such as melanoma, head and neck, liver or kidney cancer. The sequenced sample was CD4+ or CD8+ T cells sorted from blood, obtained in a trial of the OX40 agonist ivuxolimab. This rearrangement joins TRBV28 to TRBJ1-6; D remains ambiguous. The CDR3 coding sequence is TGTGCCAGCAGTCCTCTGGGTGGGTATAATTCACCCCTCCACTTT. This translates into CASSPLGGYNSPLHF.